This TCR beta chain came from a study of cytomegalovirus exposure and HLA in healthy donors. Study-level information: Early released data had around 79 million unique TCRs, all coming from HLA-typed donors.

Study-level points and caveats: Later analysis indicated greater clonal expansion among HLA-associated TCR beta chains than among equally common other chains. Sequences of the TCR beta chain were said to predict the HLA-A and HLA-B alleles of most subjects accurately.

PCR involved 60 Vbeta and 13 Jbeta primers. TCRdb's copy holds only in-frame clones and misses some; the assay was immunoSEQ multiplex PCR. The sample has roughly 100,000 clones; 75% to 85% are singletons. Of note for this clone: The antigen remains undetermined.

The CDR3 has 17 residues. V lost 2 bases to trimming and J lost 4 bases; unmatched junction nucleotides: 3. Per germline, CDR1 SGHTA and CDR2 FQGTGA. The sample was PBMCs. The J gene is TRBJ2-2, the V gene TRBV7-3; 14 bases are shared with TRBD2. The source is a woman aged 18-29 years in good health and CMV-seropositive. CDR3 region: CASSLRGLAGGTGELFF. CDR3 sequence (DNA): TGTGCCAGCAGCTTACGAGGACTAGCGGGAGGCACCGGGGAGCTGTTTTTT.